This T cell receptor (beta chain) was sequenced for a study of regulatory T cells in long-lasting Graves disease. The sample's time point: newly diagnosed GD, antithyroid drugs for less than 3 months. PBMC RNA was the source of the TCR library. The CDR3 totals 14 residues. Trimming pared 0 bases from V and 1 base from J, leaving 8 bases between. Looked up from germline, CDR1 is DFQATT and CDR2 is SNEGSKA (reference sequence). Through Arm-PCR of CDR3 regions and iRepertoire HTBI primers, TCR beta libraries were built. One entry per CDR3 protein, called by TCRdb with MiXCR from the multiplex PCR reads. The sample comprises about 620,000 distinct CDR3 sequences, about 16% of which are singletons, and around 19% rests with the top ten. The data were also submitted as part of a second study, on T cells in Graves' hyperthyroidism and ophthalmopathy. This second study notes: Hyperthyroidism of Graves' type that showed no ophthalmopathy progression within 18 months was stable. Also found in blood were most expanded thyroid clonotypes above 0.001.

V usage is TRBV20-1 and J usage is TRBJ2-3, with D perhaps TRBD1 (5 bases). The sample was peripheral blood mononuclear cells (PBMCs), taken at new diagnosis, from a patient treated with antithyroid drugs. The sequence was obtained from a woman aged 30 to 39 with Graves disease. The CDR3 here is CSARDFRGTDTQYF. DNA for the CDR3: TGCAGTGCTAGAGATTTCAGGGGCACAGATACGCAGTATTTT.